Below are 5 T cell receptor beta chains sequenced from a single sample in a study of T cells expressing NK-cell markers. TCRdb reanalyzed the 5' RACE reads and collapses them to one entry per CDR3 protein, without DNA. With 500,000 to 600,000 distinct CDR3 sequences in the sample, the ten largest clones hold approximately 3.6%. Sequencing was carried out using blood T cells: a sorted CD56 or NKG2C T cell subset, CD4+ or CD8+ T cells, or bulk PBMC T cells (not recorded which). The source of these receptors is a man aged 18 to 29 in good health.

This chain joins TRBV7-9 and TRBJ2-1. Germline CDR1 is SEHNR and CDR2 is FQNEAQ (reference sequence). The CDR3 is 16 residues long. This chain's CDR3 is CASSSRTESPYNEQFF. Variable domain in full (rest from reference TRBV7-9 and TRBJ2-1): DTGVSQNPRHKITKRGQNVTFRCDPISEHNRLYWYRQTLGQGPEFLTYFQNEAQLEKSRLLSDRFSAERPKGSFSTLEIQRTEQGDSAMYLCASSSRTESPYNEQFFGPGTRLTVL.

This chain links TRBV7-2 with TRBJ2-5. There are 13 residues in the CDR3. Germline loops: CDR1 SGHTA, CDR2 FQGNSA. CDR3 region: CASSFQVGETQYF.

V and J are TRBV12-3 or TRBV12-4 and TRBJ1-1; with no DNA, the TCRdb D assignment of TRBD1 cannot be verified. The CDR3 length is 12 residues. The CDR3 here is CASRTGPTEAFF.

The chain uses TRBV14 and TRBJ2-1; there is no DNA to check the TCRdb D call of TRBD2. There are 20 residues in the CDR3. Per the germline V gene, CDR1 is SGHDN and CDR2 is FVKESK. Here the CDR3 reads CASSQDRAGTSGKTYNEQFF. Together with reference TRBV14 and TRBJ2-1, the CDR3 gives the full variable domain: EAGVTQFPSHSVIEKGQTVTLRCDPISGHDNLYWYRRVMGKEIKFLLHFVKESKQDESGMPNNRFLAERTGGTYSTLKVQPAELEDSGVYFCASSQDRAGTSGKTYNEQFFGPGTRLTVL.

The J gene is TRBJ2-3, the V gene TRBV7-9; no DNA is available, so the TRBD1 call from TCRdb remains unchecked. This CDR3 region has 15 residues. The germline CDR1 and CDR2 sequences are SEHNR and FQNEAQ (reference sequence). This CDR3 is CASSGSGTATDTQYF.